The rows below give T cell receptor beta chains drawn from one sample of a study of cytomegalovirus exposure and HLA in healthy donors. The table came from immunoSEQ multiplex PCR; TCRdb's copy has only in-frame clones and leaves some out. This listing includes 45,000 to 55,000 clones. What was sequenced was PBMCs. The source of these receptors is a woman aged 45-65 years in good health and CMV-seropositive. The CDR3 runs from the conserved cysteine through the conserved F or W. A D gene is named only where the DNA matches it firmly.

j_call	d_call	v_call	cdr3_nt	cdr3_aa
TRBJ1-1	-	TRBV6-5	TGTGCCAGCAGTTGGGTGAATGGGCTGGGGAACACTGAAGCTTTCTTT	CASSWVNGLGNTEAFF
TRBJ2-7	TRBD2	TRBV11-2	TGTGCCTCCCGGGGTAGCGGGGGCTACGAGCAGTACTTC	CASRGSGGYEQYF
TRBJ1-1	TRBD1	TRBV7-9	TGTGCCAGCAGCCACCGGGACAGGGGGGCTTTCTTT	CASSHRDRGAFF
TRBJ2-1	TRBD1	TRBV5-1	TGCGCCAGCAGCTTCCGGGACAGGCGAATCGATGAGCAGTTCTTC	CASSFRDRRIDEQFF
TRBJ1-5	-	TRBV10-2	TGCGCCAGCAGTCACAGGGCCGGTTATAGCAATCAGCCCCAGCATTTT	CASSHRAGYSNQPQHF
TRBJ1-5	TRBD1	TRBV6-5	TGTGCCAGCAGCAGGGACAGGGGTAAACAGCCCCAGCATTTT	CASSRDRGKQPQHF
TRBJ1-1	TRBD1	TRBV19	TGTGCCAGTAGCTACGACAGGGTCACTGAAGCTTTCTTT	CASSYDRVTEAFF
TRBJ2-7	TRBD2	TRBV14	TGTGCCAGCAGCCACTCCGGGACTAGCGGGAAGCAGTACTTC	CASSHSGTSGKQYF
TRBJ2-2	TRBD2	TRBV7-6	TGTGCCAGCAGCCCCACGCTGGGCGGGAGTGGCACCGGGGAGCTGTTTTTT	CASSPTLGGSGTGELFF
TRBJ2-7	TRBD1	TRBV27	TGTGCCAGCAGTTTATCGACAGGGTCACTCCCCTACGAGCAGTACTTC	CASSLSTGSLPYEQYF
TRBJ2-5	TRBD2	TRBV9	TGTGCCAGCAGCCCAGTGACTAGCGGCCCTCTGGAGCAGTACTTC	CASSPVTSGPLEQYF
TRBJ2-2	TRBD1	TRBV6-5	TGTGCCAGCAGTCGGACAGGCCCACTCACCGGGGAGCTGTTTTTT	CASSRTGPLTGELFF
TRBJ2-7	TRBD2	TRBV30	TGTGCCTGGAGTTTGACTAGCGGCCGGGGGGAGCAGTACTTC	CAWSLTSGRGEQYF
TRBJ2-3	-	TRBV9	TGTGCCAGCAGCGTAGTATTGGATACGCAGTATTTT	CASSVVLDTQYF
TRBJ1-1	-	TRBV11-2	TGTGCCAGCAGCTGGGGGACAAATAAGAACACTGAAGCTTTCTTT	CASSWGTNKNTEAFF
TRBJ2-7	TRBD1	TRBV27	TGTGCCAGCAGTTCAGGGACAGGGATTTACGAGCAGTACTTC	CASSSGTGIYEQYF
TRBJ2-1	TRBD2	TRBV7-9	TGTGCCAGCAGCTTAGCGGGAGGGAACAATGAGCAGTTCTTC	CASSLAGGNNEQFF
TRBJ1-5	TRBD1	TRBV6-5	TGTGCCAGCAGCTTCACAGGGGGCGGTCAGCCCCAGCATTTT	CASSFTGGGQPQHF
TRBJ2-7	TRBD2	TRBV19	TGTGCCAGTAGTATAGGGCTAGCGGGACAATACGAGCAGTACTTC	CASSIGLAGQYEQYF
TRBJ1-5	TRBD1	TRBV7-2	TGTGCCAGCAGCAAGGACAGGACTCCGAATCAGCCCCAGCATTTT	CASSKDRTPNQPQHF
TRBJ2-1	TRBD1	TRBV19	TGTGCCAGCATGCGGCGGGGACAGGTAAACACCCAGGACTACAATGAGCAGTTCTTC	CASMRRGQVNTQDYNEQFF
TRBJ1-4	-	TRBV6-6	TGTGCCAGCAGTTATGGACCGGAGGATGAAAAACTGTTTTTT	CASSYGPEDEKLFF
TRBJ2-5	TRBD2	TRBV18	TGTGCCAGCTCCCACCACGGTCCTAGCGGTCCTGGGACCCAGTACTTC	CASSHHGPSGPGTQYF
TRBJ1-3	TRBD1	TRBV4-2	TGTGCCAGCAGCCCCCTTGGGACAGGGGCGGTACACACCATATATTTT	CASSPLGTGAVHTIYF
TRBJ1-1	-	TRBV27	TGTGCCAGCAGTTTGACAGCGAACACTGAAGCTTTCTTT	CASSLTANTEAFF
TRBJ2-2	-	TRBV6-1	TGTGCCAGCAGTGCCCCGTCGGGTCGGGCCGGGGAGCTGTTTTTT	CASSAPSGRAGELFF
TRBJ2-1	TRBD1	TRBV11-2	TGTGCCAGCAGCTTGGGGACAGGGGGGTACAATGAGCAGTTCTTC	CASSLGTGGYNEQFF
TRBJ2-7	-	TRBV11-2	TGTGCCAGCAGCATCCAACCTCGAGACGAGCAGTACTTC	CASSIQPRDEQYF
TRBJ2-1	TRBD2	TRBV30	TGTGCCTGGCGGCGGACTAGCGGGGGGAATGTGGACAATGAGCAGTTCTTC	CAWRRTSGGNVDNEQFF
TRBJ2-5	-	TRBV7-2	TGTGCCAGCAGCTTAGATAGGCGGGGCCCTTTTCCAGAGACCCAGTACTTC	CASSLDRRGPFPETQYF
TRBJ1-1	-	TRBV11-2	TGTGCCAGCAGCTTAAGGAGGGTTAACACTGAAGCTTTCTTT	CASSLRRVNTEAFF
TRBJ2-7	-	TRBV20-1	TGCAGTGGGCAGGGGTTCGACGAGCAGTACTTC	CSGQGFDEQYF
TRBJ1-2	-	TRBV9	TGTGCCAGCAGCGTCCAGGCCGGGGGGGATGGCTACACCTTC	CASSVQAGGDGYTF
TRBJ2-5	-	TRBV25-1	TGTGCCAGCAGTGAGGCAGGGGTGGAGACCCAGTACTTC	CASSEAGVETQYF
TRBJ1-1	TRBD1	TRBV6-5	TGTGCCAGCACCTCACAGGGGGCAGGGAACACTGAAGCTTTCTTT	CASTSQGAGNTEAFF
TRBJ2-5	TRBD1	TRBV7-2	TGTGCCAGCAGCTTTGACAGGGTTCAAGAGACCCAGTACTTC	CASSFDRVQETQYF
TRBJ1-2	TRBD1	TRBV4-1	TGCGCCAGCAGCCAACCCTGGGGCAGGGGGCAAGGCTACACCTTC	CASSQPWGRGQGYTF
TRBJ2-5	-	TRBV5-1	TGCGCCAGCAGTTTCCCTGGCGGAGGGGAAGGGACCCAGTACTTC	CASSFPGGGEGTQYF
TRBJ2-2	TRBD2	TRBV7-2	TGTGCCAGCAGCTTACTAGCGGACGGGGAGCTGTTTTTT	CASSLLADGELFF
TRBJ2-5	TRBD2	TRBV5-5	TGTGCCAGCAGCCGAAGCGAAGCGGGGTGGGGGGAGACCCAGTACTTC	CASSRSEAGWGETQYF
TRBJ1-2	-	TRBV19	TGTGCCAGTAGTATAGATGAAAGGGGCGGCTACACCTTC	CASSIDERGGYTF
TRBJ2-1	TRBD2	TRBV11-2	TGTGCCAGCAGCCCCCCCCTGACTAGCGGGAGAAGAGGGAATGAGCAGTTCTTC	CASSPPLTSGRRGNEQFF
TRBJ1-1	-	TRBV6-5	TGTGCCAGCAGTTACTCCAGGGGTGGGAACACTGAAGCTTTCTTT	CASSYSRGGNTEAFF
TRBJ2-7	-	TRBV2	TGTGCCAGCAGGTCCCGGGGGAAGGGCGACGAGCAGTACTTC	CASRSRGKGDEQYF
TRBJ2-5	TRBD1	TRBV5-1	TGCGCCAGCCGAGAATCGACAGGGAACCAAGAGACCCAGTACTTC	CASRESTGNQETQYF
TRBJ2-7	TRBD2	TRBV6-1	TGTGCCAGCAGTGTAGGACTAGCGGGAGTGTACGAGCAGTACTTC	CASSVGLAGVYEQYF
TRBJ1-4	-	TRBV6-5	TGTGCCAGCAGTTACTCACTGAACAGTGGGGAAAAACTGTTTTTT	CASSYSLNSGEKLFF
TRBJ1-5	-	TRBV7-2	TGTGCCAGCAGCTTAGGAACCACAGGGTACGGTCAGCCCCAGCATTTT	CASSLGTTGYGQPQHF
TRBJ2-5	TRBD2	TRBV30	TGTGCCTGCTCGGGACTAGCGGGTCAAGAGACCCAGTACTTC	CACSGLAGQETQYF
TRBJ2-7	TRBD1	TRBV28	TGTGCCAGCAGTGAGGACAGGGTGACCTACGAGCAGTACTTC	CASSEDRVTYEQYF
TRBJ2-7	-	TRBV30	TGTGCCTGGAGTGTACTAGGATCCTACGAGCAGTACTTC	CAWSVLGSYEQYF
TRBJ2-1	-	TRBV28	TGTGCCAGCAGCGCCAAGCAGGGCTTCTACAATGAGCAGTTCTTC	CASSAKQGFYNEQFF
TRBJ2-7	-	TRBV6-1	TGTGCCAGCAGTGAGGGCAGGCCCCCCTACGAGCAGTACTTC	CASSEGRPPYEQYF
TRBJ2-3	-	TRBV27	TGTGCCAGCAGTTTGCGACTAGTGGTTGGCACAGATACGCAGTATTTT	CASSLRLVVGTDTQYF
TRBJ2-5	TRBD1	TRBV2	TGTGCCAGCAGTTCGGGACAGGGCCGATTTGGCTTTAACCAAGAGACCCAGTACTTC	CASSSGQGRFGFNQETQYF
TRBJ2-2	-	TRBV4-2	TGTGCCAGCAGCCGGGCCGTAGGCAGGGAAACCGGGGAGCTGTTTTTT	CASSRAVGRETGELFF
TRBJ2-1	-	TRBV9	TGTGCCAGCAGCGTCGCGGGAATCCACTACAATGAGCAGTTCTTC	CASSVAGIHYNEQFF